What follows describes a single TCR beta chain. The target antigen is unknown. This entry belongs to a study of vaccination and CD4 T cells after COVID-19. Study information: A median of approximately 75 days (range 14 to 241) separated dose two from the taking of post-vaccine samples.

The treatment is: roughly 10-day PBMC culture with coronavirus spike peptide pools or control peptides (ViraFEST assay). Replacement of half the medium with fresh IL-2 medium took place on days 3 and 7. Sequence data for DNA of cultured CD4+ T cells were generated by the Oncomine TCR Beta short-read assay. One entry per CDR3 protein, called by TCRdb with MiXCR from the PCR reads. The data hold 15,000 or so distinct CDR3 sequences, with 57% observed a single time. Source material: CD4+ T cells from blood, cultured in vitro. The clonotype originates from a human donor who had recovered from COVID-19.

The CDR3 bases are TGTGCCAGCAGTGGGGGGTCGGGCACAGATACGCAGTATTTT. Translation: CASSGGSGTDTQYF. This chain connects TRBV6-1 to TRBJ2-3; either TRBD1 or TRBD2 may supply D (5 bases each). V was shortened by 4 bases and J by 1 base, with 9 bases between the two germline ends. The CDR3 contains 14 residues. Germline V gene data show CDR1 as MNHNS and CDR2 as SASEGT.